These 5 T cell receptor beta chains share one sample of origin, sequenced in a study of shared clonotypes between healthy human individuals (dated by TCRdb to about 2020). Libraries were prepared through the immunoSEQ multiplex PCR assay. TCRdb mirrors the immuneACCESS table, restricted to in-frame sequences. Some clones are absent from its copies; in checked studies, under half trace to an unresolved V gene, and the reason for the others is unknown. For this sample the table gives some 700,000 clones, of which around 91% were detected only once. The leading ten clones occupy approximately 35% of the sample. Sequences were obtained from memory CD8+ T cells from PBMCs. The cell subset or site label for this specimen denotes: CD45RO+ cells pooled with CCR7-negative TemRA cells. These receptors originate from a man between 18 and 35 years old in good health. Some clones in this sample may be carry-over from other donors' samples.

The gene calls are TRBV7-8 and TRBJ2-7; TRBD2 might be the D (7 bases). The CDR3 contains 14 residues. Between the trimmed V and J ends, which lost 1 base and 6 bases, there was a span of 13 bases. Per germline, CDR1 SGHVS and CDR2 FQNEAQ. The CDR3 sequence is CASSLGRGLGEQYF. CDR3 DNA: TGTGCCAGCAGCTTAGGGCGGGGGCTTGGCGAGCAGTACTTC.

This clone was seen just once. The chain uses TRBV5-4 and TRBJ2-7; TRBD1 aligns across 11 bases. This CDR3 is 14 amino acids long. Germline CDR1 SGHNT, CDR2 YYREEE (reference sequence). The V and J ends lost 4 bases and 4 bases, in that order; junction bases with no gene match: 4. The CDR3 DNA reads as TGTGCCAGCAGCCCCGGGACAGGGGGGTACGAGCAGTACTTC. Translated: CASSPGTGGYEQYF.

The chain links TRBV27 to TRBJ1-2; a weak D match, TRBD1 (5 bases). This CDR3 comprises 13 residues. Trimming took off 4 bases at V and 8 bases at J, with 14 bases between the two ends. The V gene's germline CDR1 is MNHEY and CDR2 SMNVEV (reference sequence). The CDR3 DNA is TGTGCCAGCAGTTCCGGGCCGAGGGGAGGCTACACCTTC. It yields the protein CASSSGPRGGYTF.

The chain has TRBV6-5 and TRBJ2-1; maybe TRBD2 (7 bases). The V and J ends lost 0 bases and 15 bases respectively, with 15 bases between them. Germline V gene data show CDR1 as MNHEY and CDR2 as SVGAGI. The CDR3 is 13 amino acids. CDR3 nucleotide sequence: TGTGCCAGCAGTTACTCGGGGGGGGCAGACCTGTTCTTC. Amino acid sequence: CASSYSGGADLFF.

This clone came up once. This chain uses TRBV9 with TRBJ1-3, with D possibly TRBD1 on 6 matching bases. The CDR3 extends over 14 amino acids. Germline values: CDR1 SGDLS, CDR2 YYNGEE. V was cut by 0 bases and J by 4 bases, with 8 bases left in between. The CDR3 DNA reads as TGTGCCAGCAGCGTAGGAGGGGGAGGAAACACCATATATTTT. It specifies CASSVGGGGNTIYF.